The clone carrying this TCR beta chain appeared a few times. The CDR3 contains 12 residues. V was clipped by 1 base and J by 9 bases, with 9 bases between them. As for time point: patch test 3, about 24 weeks after DPC sensitization. The treatment denotes: therapeutic diphenylcyclopropenone sensitization with weekly scalp DPC. These data are taken from a study of human T cells and chemical hapten exposure. The wider study: Across the whole study, which lasted 20 to 30 weeks, patients were given diphenylcyclopropenone on the scalp once a week.

In TCRdb, the RACE reads were re-called with MiXCR into one record per CDR3 protein. The data show some 71,000 distinct CDR3 sequences, around 10% seen once. This TCR was recovered from a woman aged 50 to 60 with alopecia areata. Some clones in this sample may be carry-over from other donors' samples. Sequenced here: whole blood, sampled in connection with sensitization to the hapten diphenylcyclopropenone (DPC). The gene calls are TRBV12-3 or TRBV12-4 and TRBJ1-2; D gene ambiguous. The CDR3 loop reads CASSLELQSYTF. For the CDR3, the DNA is TGTGCCAGCAGTTTAGAACTACAGAGCTACACCTTC.